These 31 T cell receptor beta chains originate from one sample sequenced in a study of identical twins. Using its own MiXCR run on the 5' RACE reads, TCRdb lists one record per CDR3 protein. The table lists 1.5 million to 2 million distinct CDR3 sequences, about 31% of them singletons. The specimen was cord blood. These receptor sequences come from a newborn girl in good health.

This clonotype occurred a few times. This chain connects TRBV20-1 to TRBJ1-2; D is possibly TRBD1 (6 bases). This CDR3 has 13 amino acids. Germline CDR1 is DFQATT and CDR2 is SNEGSKA (reference sequence). Trimming stripped 3 bases from V and 3 bases from J, with 11 bases between. The CDR3 sequence: CSARGGQYYGYTF. CDR3 coding DNA: TGCAGTGCTAGGGGGGGCCAGTACTATGGCTACACCTTC.

The chain combines TRBV12-3 or TRBV12-4 with TRBJ2-7; TRBD2 matches 8 bases. V lost 2 bases to trimming and J lost 6 bases; unmatched junction nucleotides: 3. The CDR3 contains 13 residues. CDR3 region: CASSLRTSPEQYF. CDR3 nucleotides: TGTGCCAGCAGTTTAAGGACTAGCCCCGAGCAGTACTTC.

The chain employs TRBV7-2 and TRBJ1-2; D unresolved. The CDR3 consists of 14 residues. Germline V CDR1 and CDR2: SGHTA, FQGNSA. Trimming removed 2 bases at V and 2 bases at J, with 9 bases between. CDR3 in amino acids: CASSLWTQNYGYTF. Here the CDR3 DNA reads TGTGCCAGCAGCTTATGGACGCAGAACTATGGCTACACCTTC.

This chain uses TRBV10-3 with TRBJ2-4; D unresolved. This CDR3 is 14 amino acids long. Trimming pared 0 bases from V and 5 bases from J, leaving 8 bases between. Germline V gene data show CDR1 as ENHRY and CDR2 as SYGVKD. CDR3 residues: CAISESGAENIQYF. CDR3 in DNA: TGTGCCATCAGTGAGTCTGGTGCTGAAAACATTCAGTACTTC.

The chain has TRBV20-1 and TRBJ2-3; no clear D. The CDR3 contains 13 residues. Trimming shortened V by 6 bases and J by 2 bases, and 12 bases separated the two germline ends. CDR1 is DFQATT, CDR2 SNEGSKA, per germline (reference sequence). The CDR3 DNA follows: TGCAGTGCCCATAGGCTGTTCACAGATACGCAGTATTTT. This translates into CSAHRLFTDTQYF.

CDR3: CASSLFGSPYEQYF. CDR3 sequence (DNA): TGTGCCAGCAGCTTATTCGGGAGTCCCTACGAGCAGTACTTC. The chain uses TRBV7-2 and TRBJ2-7; D might be TRBD2 (6 bases). Germline V lookup: CDR1 SGHTA, CDR2 FQGNSA. Deletions cut 2 bases from V and 2 bases from J, with 10 bases between. The CDR3 runs to 14 residues.

The chain links TRBV6-2 or TRBV6-3 to TRBJ2-7, with 9 bases lining up with TRBD1. V dropped 7 bases and J dropped 1; count of bases not matched to a gene: 5. Germline V lookup: CDR1 MNHEY, CDR2 SVGEGT. This CDR3 region has 14 residues. CDR3 nucleotide sequence: TGTGCCAGCAATCAGGACAGGGGATCCTACGAGCAGTACTTC. It yields the protein CASNQDRGSYEQYF.

The J gene is TRBJ1-2, the V gene TRBV28, with no clear D. The germline V gene encodes CDR1 MDHEN and CDR2 SYDVKM. The germline V and J ends were trimmed by 6 bases and 7 bases, with 12 bases remaining between them. This CDR3 spans 12 amino acids. As DNA, the CDR3 is TGTGCCAGCAGATCCGCTCTGGTTGGCTACACCTTC. This sequence encodes CASRSALVGYTF.

The chain links TRBV9 to TRBJ1-5; a weak D match, TRBD1 (5 bases). Per the germline V gene, CDR1 is SGDLS and CDR2 is YYNGEE. CDR3 length: 14 residues. Trimming stripped 3 bases from V and 2 bases from J, with 9 bases between. The CDR3 protein is CASSGGGGNQPQHF. CDR3 nucleotide sequence: TGTGCCAGCAGCGGCGGGGGGGGCAATCAGCCCCAGCATTTT.

The rearrangement uses TRBV20-1 and TRBJ1-1; TRBD1 matches at 9 bases. The CDR3 runs to 12 residues. Germline CDR1 DFQATT, CDR2 SNEGSKA (reference sequence). Here the CDR3 reads CRMTGGQPGAFF. DNA for the CDR3: TGCAGGATGACAGGGGGGCAACCTGGAGCTTTCTTT.

This clonotype was detected only a few times. This sequence joins TRBV15 and TRBJ2-3, with D perhaps TRBD2 (6 bases). Germline V gene sequence: CDR1 LNHNV, CDR2 YYDKDF (reference sequence). The germline V and J ends were trimmed by 1 base and 2 bases, with 13 bases remaining between them. This CDR3 has 16 residues. The CDR3 DNA is TGTGCCACCAGCAGAGGGTCACTAGCAGCCACAGATACGCAGTATTTT. This sequence encodes CATSRGSLAATDTQYF.

There are a few counts of this clonotype. This chain connects TRBV18 to TRBJ1-1, with D possibly matching TRBD1 (6 bases). This CDR3 spans 15 amino acids. V was cut by 5 bases and J by 0 bases, with 13 bases left in between. CDR1 is KGHSH, CDR2 LQKENI, per germline. The CDR3 here is CASSTQDSLNTEAFF. Here the CDR3 DNA reads TGTGCCAGCTCAACACAGGACAGCTTGAACACTGAAGCTTTCTTT.

The CDR3: CASSLVLNSYEQYF. The CDR3 coding sequence is TGTGCCAGCAGCTTAGTACTCAACTCCTACGAGCAGTACTTC. V is TRBV7-8 and J is TRBJ2-7; D uncertain. The CDR3 is 14 residues long. The germline gives CDR1 SGHVS, CDR2 FQNEAQ. The V end lost 1 base, the J end lost 0 bases, and 7 bases lay between the germline ends.

The chain is built from TRBV11-2 and TRBJ1-2; 7 bases match TRBD1. The germline gives CDR1 SGHAT, CDR2 FQNNGV. This CDR3 is 13 amino acids long. V dropped 4 bases and J dropped 8; count of bases not matched to a gene: 7. The CDR3 DNA reads as TGTGCCAGCAGCTCTACAGGGGTGGAAGGCTACACCTTC. Encoded protein: CASSSTGVEGYTF.

This clonotype was seen more than once but under ten times. V and J are TRBV28 and TRBJ2-1; 8 nucleotides match TRBD1. Germline assignment: CDR1 MDHEN and CDR2 SYDVKM. The CDR3 totals 15 residues. The junction had 12 bases not matched to a gene; V was cut back by 6 bases and J by 8 bases. CDR3 amino acids: CASSLRDRLYHEQFF. DNA of the CDR3: TGTGCCAGCAGCCTCCGGGACAGGCTGTACCATGAGCAGTTCTTC.

This clonotype was observed a handful of times. The chain employs TRBV5-1 and TRBJ1-5; D not resolved. The CDR3 extends over 15 amino acids. Germline V gene sequence: CDR1 SGHRS, CDR2 YFSETQ. The V and J ends lost 0 bases and 6 bases respectively, with 13 bases between them. The CDR3 protein is CASSLGPEFIQPQHF. In DNA form, the CDR3 reads TGCGCCAGCAGCTTGGGACCGGAATTCATTCAGCCCCAGCATTTT.

The chain combines TRBV5-1 with TRBJ2-1; TRBD2 agrees at 8 bases. V gave up 3 bases and J gave up 8 bases; unmatched junction bases: 10. Germline CDR1 and CDR2: SGHRS and YFSETQ. This CDR3 region has 15 residues. CDR3 bases: TGCGCCAGCAGCTCCGGGACTAGGAGCTTCGATGAGCAGTTCTTC. Translating it yields CASSSGTRSFDEQFF.

This clonotype was counted only a few times. The chain carries TRBV20-1 and TRBJ2-7; maybe TRBD2 (6 bases). Germline CDR1 DFQATT, CDR2 SNEGSKA (reference sequence). CDR3 size: 13 residues. V lost 5 bases and J lost 1, with 12 bases in between. The CDR3 reads CSARGSGSYEQYF. CDR3 bases: TGCAGTGCTCGGGGGAGCGGGTCCTACGAGCAGTACTTC.

The J gene is TRBJ1-5, the V gene TRBV20-1; D possibly corresponds to TRBD1 (6 bases). Trimming stripped 0 bases from V and 4 bases from J, with 16 bases between. Germline V CDR1 and CDR2: DFQATT, SNEGSKA (reference sequence). This CDR3 is 16 amino acids long. The CDR3 loop is CSARDEGGGKNQPQHF. The CDR3 DNA sequence: TGCAGTGCTAGAGACGAAGGAGGGGGAAAAAATCAGCCCCAGCATTTT.

This clonotype was observed many times. The rearrangement joins TRBV14 to TRBJ2-7, with TRBD2 identical over 7 bases. V shed 1 base, J shed 5 bases, and the junction held 2 bases outside the gene matches. The length of the CDR3 is 13 residues. CDR1 is SGHDN, CDR2 FVKESK, per germline. CDR3 residues: CASSQVTSHEQYF. In DNA, the CDR3 is TGTGCCAGCAGCCAAGTGACTAGCCACGAGCAGTACTTC.

This clonotype was observed a handful of times. This chain links TRBV4-1 with TRBJ1-2; D gene uncertain. V dropped 4 bases and J dropped 5 bases, with 20 bases sitting between them. The CDR3 runs 16 residues. Per germline, CDR1 MGHRA and CDR2 YSYEKL. DNA of the CDR3: TGCGCCAGCAGCCCCATCGGTCGGCGGAGGGAATATGGCTACACCTTC. It yields the protein CASSPIGRRREYGYTF.

The chain couples TRBV6-6 to TRBJ2-1, with 10 positions matching TRBD2. The J call may not be correct, given that the DNA end is closer to TRBJ2-7. This CDR3 is 16 amino acids long. Germline V gene data show CDR1 as MNHNY and CDR2 as SVGAGI (reference sequence). The CDR3 here is CASSYPSGGAYNEQYF. CDR3 nucleotides: TGTGCCAGCAGTTACCCGAGCGGGGGGGCCTACAATGAGCAGTACTTC.

The V and J genes are TRBV5-1 and TRBJ1-2; D gene uncertain. Germline CDR1 reads SGHRS; CDR2 reads YFSETQ. The CDR3 runs 14 residues. The ends were cut back, 7 bases at V and 1 base at J, with 14 bases in the middle. The CDR3 DNA reads as TGCGCCAGCCCCAGGTGGGCCGTTAACTATGGCTACACCTTC. Protein sequence: CASPRWAVNYGYTF.

This clonotype was observed a few times. This chain joins TRBV5-1 and TRBJ2-1; 10 nucleotides match TRBD2. This CDR3 contains 15 residues. V shed 4 bases and J 5 bases; nucleotides not matched to a gene: 6. Germline-derived CDR1 and CDR2 are SGHRS and YFSETQ. CDR3 loop: CASSALAGGDNEQFF. Written as DNA, the CDR3 is TGCGCCAGCAGCGCCTTAGCGGGGGGCGACAATGAGCAGTTCTTC.

The chain couples TRBV20-1 to TRBJ2-7; a possible D gene is TRBD2 (5 bases). Per the germline V gene, CDR1 is DFQATT and CDR2 is SNEGSKA (reference sequence). This CDR3 has 16 amino acids. V lost 6 bases, J lost 0 bases, and 21 bases lay in between. The CDR3 DNA reads TGCAGTGCAGTCGTTAGCGCCGACCCTAGCTCCTACGAGCAGTACTTC. It yields the protein CSAVVSADPSSYEQYF.

A remark on this clonotype: A much more abundant neighbour one base away suggests this may be a read error. V gene TRBV24-1 combines with J gene TRBJ2-4, with D possibly TRBD1 on 6 matching bases. Matching the DNA end better, TRBJ2-7 makes the J call doubtful. The CDR3 contains 10 residues. Germline-derived CDR1 and CDR2 are KGHDR and SFDVKD. The CDR3 reads CATRQGEQYF. Written as DNA, the CDR3 is TGTGCCACCAGACAGGGCGAGCAGTACTTC.

This clonotype was recorded a few times. The CDR3 loop is CASSVADLNTEAFF. The CDR3 DNA sequence: TGTGCCAGCAGCGTAGCTGACCTAAACACTGAAGCTTTCTTT. V gene TRBV9 combines with J gene TRBJ1-1; D is unresolved. This CDR3 spans 14 amino acids. V dropped 0 bases and J dropped 2 bases, with 8 bases sitting between them. Germline V gives CDR1 SGDLS, CDR2 YYNGEE.

There are a few counts of this clonotype. This chain uses TRBV6-5 with TRBJ1-5; TRBD1 aligns across 8 bases. The germline V gene encodes CDR1 MNHEY and CDR2 SVGAGI. The CDR3 has 13 amino acids. V was clipped by 10 bases and J by 5 bases; unmatched bases: 7. The CDR3 nucleotides are TGTGCCACCCAGGGGGCTCTAGATCAGCCCCAGCATTTT. It encodes CATQGALDQPQHF.

V and J are TRBV6-2 or TRBV6-3 and TRBJ1-1; a possible D gene is TRBD1 (6 bases). V was clipped by 0 bases and J by 1 base, with 12 bases between them. The germline V gene has CDR1 MNHEY and CDR2 SVGEGT. The CDR3 extends over 16 amino acids. Here the CDR3 DNA reads TGTGCCAGCAGTTACTCGGATTCGACAGGGAACACTGAAGCTTTCTTT. Its protein product is CASSYSDSTGNTEAFF.

In this sample, this clonotype turned up a few times. The gene calls are TRBV6-1 and TRBJ2-1; weak D call: TRBD2 (6 bases). The CDR3 spans 15 residues. Between the trimmed V and J ends, which lost 7 bases and 4 bases, there was a span of 17 bases. Germline V CDR1 and CDR2: MNHNS, SASEGT. CDR3 in DNA: TGTGCCAGCAACCAAGGTGGGACTGCTTACAATGAGCAGTTCTTC. This gives the protein CASNQGGTAYNEQFF.

V is TRBV7-8 and J is TRBJ2-1; D unresolved. V dropped 1 base and J dropped 1 base, with 20 bases sitting between them. The germline CDR1 and CDR2 sequences are SGHVS and FQNEAQ. The CDR3 length is 19 residues. CDR3 sequence: CASSLDSHSRDSSYNEQFF. DNA for the CDR3: TGTGCCAGCAGCTTAGACTCGCATTCGCGCGACTCTTCCTACAATGAGCAGTTCTTC.